This record looks at one T cell receptor (beta chain) sequence and its context. Its antigen is not known. These data originate in a study of T cells in localized non-small cell lung cancer. Study outcomes and limitations: Adjacent lung had a median approximately 50 of the 100 largest tumor clones. In uninvolved adjacent lung, T cell clonality reached its highest value, exceeding tumor.

TCRdb keeps only in-frame clones here, not all; method: immunoSEQ multiplex PCR. Of over a thousand clones listed, nearly 30% are singletons. The starting material was lung tumor tissue, obtained before any cancer treatment. The clonotype comes from a male donor aged 60 or over with stage I squamous cell lung carcinoma.

CDR3 amino acids: CASGLVLYEVGELFF. The CDR3 nucleotides read TGTGCTAGTGGTTTGGTTTTATACGAAGTAGGGGAGCTGTTTTTT. This sequence joins TRBV12-5 and TRBJ2-2, with no clear D. The CDR3 extends over 15 amino acids. V lost 0 bases and J 8 bases, leaving 13 bases between the germline ends. In germline, CDR1 is LGHNT, CDR2 FRNRAP.